This T cell receptor beta chain stems from a study of T cells in Graves' hyperthyroidism and ophthalmopathy. This CDR3 region has 16 residues. Ahead of any ophthalmopathy symptoms, the blood sample was obtained at the first diagnosis of hyperthyroidism. This clonotype appeared many times. Germline is not matched at one junction end, which may reflect a read error. Researchers amplified the TCR beta CDR3 regions from RNA transcripts. In the first-round RT-PCR of the TCR CDR3, the HTBI primer set was used. TCRdb reprocessed the multiplex PCR reads via MiXCR and lists one record per CDR3 protein. The sample contains around 250,000 distinct CDR3 sequences, 13% to 15% of which appear only once.

The sample comprised blood. The chain recombines TRBV12-3 or TRBV12-4 with TRBJ2-1; 10 bases fit TRBD2. This TCR derives from a woman aged 40 to 50 with Graves' hyperthyroidism that later progressed to Graves' ophthalmopathy. Here the CDR3 DNA reads TGTGCCAGCACCCCTTGGACTAGCGGAGTCTACCATGAGCAGTTCTTC. As protein: CASTPWTSGVYHEQFF.